Listed here is a single T cell receptor beta chain. This sample is part of a study of blood T cell repertoires in COVID-19. Sequencing used immunoSEQ multiplex PCR; TCRdb keeps in-frame clones, though not all of them. The repertoire consists of hundreds of thousands of clones, with 70% to 90% occurring once and the leading ten covering 2% to 2.5%. V was pared by 5 bases and J by 6 bases, with 16 bases between. Germline CDR1 is SGHTA and CDR2 is FQGNSA. CDR3 length: 15 amino acids. The chain is built from TRBV7-2 and TRBJ2-2, with D perhaps TRBD2 (6 bases). This sequence originates from an older woman with COVID-19, enrolled during active disease. Sequences were obtained from peripheral blood. The CDR3 loop is CASSPGTLGAGELFF. The CDR3 DNA reads TGTGCCAGCAGCCCGGGGACTTTGGGAGCCGGGGAGCTGTTTTTT.